This T cell receptor (beta chain) was captured in a study of cytomegalovirus exposure and HLA in healthy donors listed by TCRdb under 2017. Turning to the overall study: According to a later analysis, one platform produced both the 120 validation repertoires and the 666 repertoires of the first cohort. In addition to the first cohort of 666 subjects, a separate validation cohort of approximately 130 different subjects was used. The aim of the study was to test whether cataloging public T cell receptors could identify signatures of past pathogen exposure. The study combined high-throughput TCR immunosequencing, statistical association of individual TCRs with disease status, and machine learning to predict cytomegalovirus infection status. Study-wide findings and limitations: The authors suggested that the approach could potentially be extended to other disease states and immunological phenotypes. The study gave a list of about 150 TCR beta chains associated with cytomegalovirus. In a later analysis, TCRs clustered in the first cohort were found to also tend to co-occur in the 130 or so validation repertoires, with about 93% of cluster scores above 0. The classifier was reported to diagnose cytomegalovirus status with high specificity and sensitivity in both the original cohort and the validation cohort. While some public TCRs were present in many individuals, most TCR sequences turned up only very rarely across donors. A later analysis lacked HLA typing for the validation cohort, so it scored co-occurrence in that cohort across all 120 repertoires. A few of the identified cytomegalovirus-associated TCR beta chains were confirmed in vitro to be specific for cytomegalovirus antigens.

Donors formed part of the validation cohort, which comprised some 120 subjects and was distinct from the first cohort of 550 to 850 subjects. Trimming accounts for 4 bases at V and 5 bases at J, while the number of junction bases matched to no gene is 16. From the cysteine up to the phenylalanine, the CDR3 has a length of 17 residues. Only the CDR3 DNA stays, 51 bases, in frame from base 1. Looking up the germline V gene yields CDR1 SGHDT and CDR2 YYEEEE. This clone appeared once. Its recognized antigen is unknown. Base qualities are not recorded, but no much larger clone differs from it by a single base. Libraries were constructed by the immunoSEQ multiplex PCR assay. The original pipeline was this. A statistical classification framework was built for diagnosing cytomegalovirus status from the catalog of TCR beta chain sequences. TCRdb took this table from immuneACCESS and kept in-frame rearrangements with V and J called. Such tables lack part of the clones; where checked against another copy, unresolved V genes explain under half of the gap, and the rest is unexplained. The V and J calls and clone size were taken over from that table, and D and trimming were inferred from the DNA. The sample includes a few hundred thousand clones, with nearly 90% observed a single time. Roughly 0.4% of the sample lies in the top ten.

Recombination connected TRBV5-6 to TRBJ2-5, and 8 bases in between align with TRBD2. The sample taken for sequencing was PBMCs. This receptor was identified in a woman aged 18-29 years in good health and CMV-seronegative. The DNA reads TGTGCCAGCAGCCATACCGATCGACCTCGGGAGGGGGAGACCCAGTACTTC. Translated, this gives CASSHTDRPREGETQYF. Reference TRBV5-6 and TRBJ2-5 genes cover what lies past the CDR3, so the full variable domain is DAGVTQSPTHLIKTRGQQVTLRCSPKSGHDTVSWYQQALGQGPQFIFQYYEEEERQRGNFPDRFSGHQFPNYSSELNVNALLLGDSALYLCASSHTDRPREGETQYFGPGTRLLVL.